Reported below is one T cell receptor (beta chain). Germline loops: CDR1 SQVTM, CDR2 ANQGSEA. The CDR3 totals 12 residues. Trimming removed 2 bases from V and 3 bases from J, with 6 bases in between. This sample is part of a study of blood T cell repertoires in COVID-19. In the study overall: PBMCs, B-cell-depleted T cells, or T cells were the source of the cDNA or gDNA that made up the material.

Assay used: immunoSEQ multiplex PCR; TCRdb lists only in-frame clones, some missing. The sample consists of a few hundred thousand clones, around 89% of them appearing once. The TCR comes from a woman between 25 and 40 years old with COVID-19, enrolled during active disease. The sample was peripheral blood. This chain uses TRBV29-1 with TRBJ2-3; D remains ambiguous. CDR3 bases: TGCAGCGTTGAATCCCTAACAGATACGCAGTATTTT. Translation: CSVESLTDTQYF.